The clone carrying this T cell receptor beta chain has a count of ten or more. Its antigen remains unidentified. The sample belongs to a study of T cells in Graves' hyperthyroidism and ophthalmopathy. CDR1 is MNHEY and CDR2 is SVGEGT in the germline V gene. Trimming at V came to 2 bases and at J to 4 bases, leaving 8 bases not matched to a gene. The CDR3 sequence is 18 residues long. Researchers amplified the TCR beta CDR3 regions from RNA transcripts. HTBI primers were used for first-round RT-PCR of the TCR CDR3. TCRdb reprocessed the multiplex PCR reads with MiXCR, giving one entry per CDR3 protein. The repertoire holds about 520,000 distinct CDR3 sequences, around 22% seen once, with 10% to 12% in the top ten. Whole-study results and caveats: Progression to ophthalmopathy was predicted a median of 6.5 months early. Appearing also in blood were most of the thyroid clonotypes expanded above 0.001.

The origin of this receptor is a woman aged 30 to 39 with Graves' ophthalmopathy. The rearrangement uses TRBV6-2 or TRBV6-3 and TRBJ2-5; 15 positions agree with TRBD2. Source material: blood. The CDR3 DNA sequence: TGTGCCAGCAGTTACCTCCGGACTAGCGGGGGGGCGCGAGAGACCCAGTACTTC. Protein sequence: CASSYLRTSGGARETQYF.